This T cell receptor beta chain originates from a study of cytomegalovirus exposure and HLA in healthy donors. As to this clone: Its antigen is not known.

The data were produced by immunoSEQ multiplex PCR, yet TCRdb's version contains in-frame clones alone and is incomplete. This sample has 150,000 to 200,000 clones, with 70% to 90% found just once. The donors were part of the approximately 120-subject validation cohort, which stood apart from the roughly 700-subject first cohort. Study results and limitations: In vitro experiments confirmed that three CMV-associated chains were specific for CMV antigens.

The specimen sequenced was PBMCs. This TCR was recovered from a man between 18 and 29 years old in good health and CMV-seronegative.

The CDR3 protein is CASSLSLGQGALGANVLTF. The CDR3 bases are TGTGCCAGCAGTTTATCTCTTGGTCAGGGGGCGCTTGGGGCCAACGTCCTGACTTTC. The chain carries TRBV27 and TRBJ2-6; 8 nucleotides align to TRBD1. Germline V gene data show CDR1 as MNHEY and CDR2 as SMNVEV (reference sequence). V trimming: 0 bases; J trimming: 3 bases; junction bases outside the gene matches: 10. CDR3 length: 19 amino acids.